These 17 T cell receptor beta chains share one sample of origin, sequenced in a study of spatial heterogeneity in lung cancer. The study, taken as a whole, reports: Tumoral mutation counts were tracked by counts of expanded intratumoral alpha and beta TCRs.

The sample's time point: sample taken at primary tumor resection. The antigens for these receptors are not known. TCRdb ran MiXCR on the 5' RACE reads and lists one entry per CDR3 protein. The sample lists 2,500 to 3,500 distinct CDR3 sequences, under 20% occurring once. Sequencing was performed on lung tumor tissue, taken at surgery. These receptors were collected from a male donor with early-stage non-small cell lung cancer.

This clonotype was recorded only once. Because the library targeted alpha chains, this beta chain is an off-target read whose size means little. The J gene is TRBJ2-3, the V gene TRBV20-1; D not certain. Germline assignment: CDR1 DFQATT and CDR2 SNEGSKA (reference sequence). The CDR3 has 15 amino acids. Deletions cut 1 base from V and 3 bases from J, with 14 bases between. CDR3 sequence reads: CSARAPLESTDTQYF. The CDR3 DNA follows: TGCAGTGCTAGAGCTCCCCTAGAGAGTACAGATACGCAGTATTTT.

Comments on this clonotype: A library prepared for alpha chains yielded this beta chain as an off-target read; its size is of little meaning. V is TRBV6-5 and J is TRBJ1-6, with D unclear. The CDR3 extends over 15 amino acids. V lost 0 bases to trimming and J lost 3 bases, with 6 bases between them. CDR1 is MNHEY and CDR2 is SVGAGI in the germline V gene. CDR3 residues: CASSYSSYYNSPLHF. The CDR3 nucleotides read TGTGCCAGCAGTTACTCAAGCTACTATAATTCACCCCTCCACTTT.

This clonotype counts as medium-sized. Since it is a stray read in a library aimed at alpha chains, this beta chain has a size that is not meaningful. For the CDR3, the DNA is TGTGCCAGCAGTGAAACCCCTACAGGGTTACGTAAACTAGCCAAAAACATTCAGTACTTC. Amino acids: CASSETPTGLRKLAKNIQYF. This rearrangement joins TRBV2 to TRBJ2-4, with D maybe TRBD1 (6 bases). V was clipped by 2 bases and J by 0 bases, with 23 bases between them. The CDR3 covers 20 residues. CDR1 is SNHLY, CDR2 FYNNEI, per germline.

By share of the sample, this clonotype is medium-sized (0.01 to 0.1%). In a library made to pick up alpha chains, this beta chain is a stray read with a size that means little. The rearrangement links TRBV12-3 or TRBV12-4 to TRBJ2-1; 7 nucleotides match TRBD2. Trimming took 1 base from V and 1 from J; bases not matched to a gene: 16. The CDR3 runs 20 residues. The CDR3 coding sequence is TGTGCCAGCAGTTTAGAAAGGTGGGCTGATGTAGCGGGTTCCTACAATGAGCAGTTCTTC. This codes for CASSLERWADVAGSYNEQFF.

On this clonotype itself: This beta chain appears as a stray read in a library generated for alpha chains; its size is not informative. V and J are TRBV20-1 and TRBJ2-1; weak D call: TRBD2 (5 bases). V lost 2 bases and J 0 bases, leaving 11 bases between the germline ends. CDR1 and CDR2 from the germline V gene are DFQATT and SNEGSKA (reference sequence). This CDR3 contains 15 residues. The CDR3 sequence is CSARLGSGSYNEQFF. In DNA form, the CDR3 reads TGCAGTGCTAGATTAGGGAGTGGCTCCTACAATGAGCAGTTCTTC.

This clonotype came up a few times. This beta chain slipped into a library made for alpha chains as a stray read, so its size is not meaningful. The V call is TRBV5-6, the J call TRBJ2-1; 7 positions match TRBD1. In germline, CDR1 is SGHDT, CDR2 YYEEEE. The CDR3 is 14 residues long. The trim removed 4 bases at V and 4 bases at J, leaving 5 bases unmatched. In DNA form, the CDR3 reads TGTGCCAGCAGCGTCGGGACAGCTTACAATGAGCAGTTCTTC. This sequence encodes CASSVGTAYNEQFF.

To note about this clonotype: This beta chain is off target for a library built for alpha chains, so its abundance means little. The chain joins TRBV10-3 to TRBJ2-1; 9 nucleotides line up with TRBD1. J gave up 3 bases and V 0 bases, and 3 bases lay outside the gene matches. This CDR3 region has 16 residues. Germline CDR1 ENHRY, CDR2 SYGVKD. The CDR3 spells CAISESSGQGYNEQFF. CDR3 nucleotide sequence: TGTGCCATCAGTGAGTCATCGGGACAGGGCTACAATGAGCAGTTCTTC.

Relative to its sample, this clonotype is large. With the library built for alpha chains, this beta chain is off target and its frequency is not meaningful. The J gene is TRBJ2-3, the V gene TRBV7-2; D possibly matches TRBD1 or TRBD2 (5 bases each). Germline assignment: CDR1 SGHTA and CDR2 FQGNSA. CDR3 length equals 15 residues. V gave up 1 base and J gave up 5 bases, with 13 bases separating them. CDR3 sequence (DNA): TGTGCCAGCAGCTTAGATTTGGGGGACCAAGATACGCAGTATTTT. Its translation is CASSLDLGDQDTQYF. Variable domain in full (rest from reference TRBV7-2 and TRBJ2-3): GAGVSQSPSNKVTEKGKDVELRCDPISGHTALYWYRQSLGQGLEFLIYFQGNSAPDKSGLPSDRFSAERTGGSVSTLTIQRTQQEDSAVYLCASSLDLGDQDTQYFGPGTRLTVL.

This clonotype appeared many times. This beta chain appears as a stray read in a library generated for alpha chains; its size is not informative. The chain combines TRBV12-5 with TRBJ2-3; D gene ambiguous. Germline V gene data show CDR1 as LGHNT and CDR2 as FRNRAP. CDR3 size: 14 residues. V lost 6 bases and J lost 0, with 10 bases in between. The CDR3 reads CASGAPVSTDTQYF. CDR3 DNA: TGTGCTAGTGGGGCCCCAGTAAGCACAGATACGCAGTATTTT.

This clonotype ranks as medium-sized. Since it is a stray read in a library aimed at alpha chains, this beta chain has a size that is not meaningful. The chain couples TRBV7-2 to TRBJ2-5; perhaps TRBD2 as D (5 bases). This CDR3 has 13 residues. Trimming shortened V by 6 bases and J by 2 bases, and 10 bases separated the two germline ends. The germline CDR1 and CDR2 sequences are SGHTA and FQGNSA. CDR3 nucleotides: TGTGCCAGCAGTGGAGGAACGCAAGAGACCCAGTACTTC. Amino acid sequence: CASSGGTQETQYF.

Concerning this clonotype: This beta chain is a stray read from a library made for alpha chains; its abundance is not meaningful. The chain links TRBV29-1 to TRBJ1-4, with 9 bases lining up with TRBD1. The germline CDR1 and CDR2 sequences are SQVTM and ANQGSEA. CDR3 length: 16 amino acids. V lost 4 bases to trimming and J lost 4 bases; unmatched junction nucleotides: 10. Here the CDR3 DNA reads TGCAGCGTTGTGGGACAGGGATTTACGTTTAATGAAAAACTGTTTTTT. This codes for CSVVGQGFTFNEKLFF. Looking up the rest from reference TRBV29-1 and TRBJ1-4 gives the full variable domain: SAVISQKPSRDICQRGTSLTIQCQVDSQVTMMFWYRQQPGQSLTLIATANQGSEATYESGFVIDKFPISRPNLTFSTLTVSNMSPEDSSIYLCSVVGQGFTFNEKLFFGSGTQLSVL.

Concerning this clonotype itself: This beta chain is an off-target read within a library intended for alpha chains, so its frequency means little. The DNA for the CDR3 is TGTGCCAGCAGTGAAGTGGACGGACTACGATCCCAGCAGTACTTC. It yields the protein CASSEVDGLRSQQYF. V and J are TRBV6-1 and TRBJ2-7, with D possibly matching TRBD2 (6 bases). CDR1 MNHNS and CDR2 SASEGT come from the germline V gene. CDR3 length: 15 residues. The V end lost 1 base, the J end lost 8 bases, and 18 bases lay between the germline ends.

To note about this clonotype: Little can be read into the size of this beta chain, an off-target read in a library designed for alpha chains. The V and J genes are TRBV12-3 or TRBV12-4 and TRBJ2-2; D gene unclear. This CDR3 spans 14 amino acids. V lost 10 bases, J lost 1 base, and 13 bases lay in between. DNA of the CDR3: TGTGCCACTTTAGAAGGACGGAACACCGGGGAGCTGTTTTTT. It yields the protein CATLEGRNTGELFF.

There are many counts of this clonotype. A library prepared for alpha chains yielded this beta chain as an off-target read; its size is of little meaning. J is TRBJ2-3 and V is TRBV7-2, with 10 bases fitting TRBD2. Germline V gene data show CDR1 as SGHTA and CDR2 as FQGNSA. Unmatched junction bases numbered 9, after V lost 8 bases and J lost 4 bases. The CDR3 loop spans 15 amino acids. CDR3 amino acids: CASRRAGGPADTQYF. In nucleotides, the CDR3 is TGTGCCAGCCGACGAGCGGGGGGGCCCGCAGATACGCAGTATTTT.

Details on this clonotype: This beta chain is off target for a library built for alpha chains, so its abundance means little. The chain is built from TRBV5-1 and TRBJ2-5; the match to TRBD2 covers 7 bases. Looked up from germline, CDR1 is SGHRS and CDR2 is YFSETQ. The CDR3 sequence is 17 residues long. The J segment lost 0 bases and the V segment lost 0 bases, leaving 8 bases of the junction unmatched. CDR3 region: CASSLGLASNHQETQYF. CDR3 in DNA: TGCGCCAGCAGCTTGGGACTAGCTAGTAATCACCAAGAGACCCAGTACTTC.

Details on this clonotype: A library made for alpha chains picked up this beta chain off target, so its size means little. The rearrangement joins TRBV27 to TRBJ2-7, with TRBD1 matching over 7 bases. J was trimmed by 7 bases and V by 5 bases; bases with no gene match: 11. There are 14 residues in the CDR3. In germline, CDR1 is MNHEY, CDR2 SMNVEV (reference sequence). The CDR3 DNA follows: TGTGCCAGCAGTCCCTGGACAGGCCCCCGGGAGCAGTACTTC. Protein product: CASSPWTGPREQYF.

By share, this clonotype counts as medium-sized. This beta chain represents an off-target read in a library built for alpha chains; its size is of limited meaning. CDR3 amino acids: CASSLEGTGVNEQYF. CDR3 DNA sequence: TGTGCCAGCAGCTTGGAAGGGACAGGCGTTAACGAGCAGTACTTC. The chain has TRBV7-2 and TRBJ2-7; 8 positions match TRBD1. Germline CDR1 SGHTA, CDR2 FQGNSA. The ends lost 3 bases at V and 5 bases at J; junction bases unmatched: 9. There are 15 residues in the CDR3.